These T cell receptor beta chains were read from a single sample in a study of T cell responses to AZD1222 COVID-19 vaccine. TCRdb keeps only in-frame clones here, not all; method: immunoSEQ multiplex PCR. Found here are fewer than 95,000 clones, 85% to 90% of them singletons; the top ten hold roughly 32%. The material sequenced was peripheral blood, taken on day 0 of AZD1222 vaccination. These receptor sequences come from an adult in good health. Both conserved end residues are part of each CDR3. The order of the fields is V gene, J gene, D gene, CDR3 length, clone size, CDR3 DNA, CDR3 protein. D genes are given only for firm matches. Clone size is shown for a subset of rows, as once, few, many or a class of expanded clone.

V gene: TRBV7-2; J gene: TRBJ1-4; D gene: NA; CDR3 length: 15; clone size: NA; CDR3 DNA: TGTGCCAGCAGCTCCTCTAGGGTTTCGGGAGAAAAACTGTTTTTT; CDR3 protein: CASSSSRVSGEKLFF
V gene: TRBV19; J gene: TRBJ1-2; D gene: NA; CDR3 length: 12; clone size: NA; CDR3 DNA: TGTGCCAGTAGTACCCCGGACAGTGGCTACACCTTC; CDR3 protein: CASSTPDSGYTF
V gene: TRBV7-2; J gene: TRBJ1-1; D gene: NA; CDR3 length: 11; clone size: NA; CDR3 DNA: TGTGCCAGCAGCTTAGATACTGAAGCTTTCTTT; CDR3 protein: CASSLDTEAFF
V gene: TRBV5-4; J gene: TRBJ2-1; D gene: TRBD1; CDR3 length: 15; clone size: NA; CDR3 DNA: TGTGCCAGCAGCTTGAGACAGGGTTCCTACAATGAGCAGTTCTTC; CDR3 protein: CASSLRQGSYNEQFF
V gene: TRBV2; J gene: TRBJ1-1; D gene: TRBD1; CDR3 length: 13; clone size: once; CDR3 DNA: TGTGCCAGCATGGACAGGGGAAACACTGAAGCTTTCTTT; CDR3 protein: CASMDRGNTEAFF
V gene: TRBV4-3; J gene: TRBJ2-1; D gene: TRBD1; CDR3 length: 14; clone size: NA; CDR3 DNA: TGCGCCAGCAGCCAGGGACAGTCCTACAATGAGCAGTTCTTC; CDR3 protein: CASSQGQSYNEQFF
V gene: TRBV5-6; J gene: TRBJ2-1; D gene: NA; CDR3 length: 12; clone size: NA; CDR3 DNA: TGTGCCAGCAGCTTTGGGTACAATGAGCAGTTCTTC; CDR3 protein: CASSFGYNEQFF
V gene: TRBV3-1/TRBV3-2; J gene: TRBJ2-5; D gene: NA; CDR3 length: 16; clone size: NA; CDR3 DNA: TGTGCCAGCAGCCAAGATCGGAGCCCTACCAGGGAGACCCAGTACTTC; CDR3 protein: CASSQDRSPTRETQYF
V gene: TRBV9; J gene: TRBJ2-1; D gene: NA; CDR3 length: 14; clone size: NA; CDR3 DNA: TGTGCCAGCAGCGTAGTAGACCCAGGGAATGAGCAGTTCTTC; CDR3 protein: CASSVVDPGNEQFF
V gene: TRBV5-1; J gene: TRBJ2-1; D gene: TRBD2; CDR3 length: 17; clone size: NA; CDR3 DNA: TGCGCCAGCAGCCCTACTATAGCGGGAGGCTCCTACAATGAGCAGTTCTTC; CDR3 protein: CASSPTIAGGSYNEQFF
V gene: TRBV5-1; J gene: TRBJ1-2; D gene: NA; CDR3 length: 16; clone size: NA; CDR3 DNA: TGCGCCAGCAGGGGGGCTGACGGAAACTTTCTCTATGGCTACACCTTC; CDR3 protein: CASRGADGNFLYGYTF
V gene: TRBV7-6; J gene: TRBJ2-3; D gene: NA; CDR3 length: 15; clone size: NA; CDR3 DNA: TGTGCCAGCAGCCCCCGGGACGGCCGCACAGATACGCAGTATTTT; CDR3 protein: CASSPRDGRTDTQYF
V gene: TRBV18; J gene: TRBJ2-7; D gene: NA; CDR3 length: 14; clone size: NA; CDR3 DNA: TGTGCCAGCTCTCCCGGACGGAGAGCCTACGAGCAGTACTTC; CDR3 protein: CASSPGRRAYEQYF
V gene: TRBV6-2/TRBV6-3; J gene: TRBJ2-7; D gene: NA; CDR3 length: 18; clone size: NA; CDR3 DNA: TGTGCCAGCAGTTACCCCCTCCCGGAGGGCACCATCTCCTACGAGCAGTACTTC; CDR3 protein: CASSYPLPEGTISYEQYF
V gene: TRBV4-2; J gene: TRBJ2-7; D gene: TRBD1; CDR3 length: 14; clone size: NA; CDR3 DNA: TGTGCCAGCAGCCAAGGCACAGGGGACCACGAGCAGTACTTC; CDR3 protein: CASSQGTGDHEQYF
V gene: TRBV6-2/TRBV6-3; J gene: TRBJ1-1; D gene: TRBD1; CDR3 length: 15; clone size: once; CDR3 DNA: TGTGCCAGCAGCTTTCCCGGGACAGGGAATACTGAAGCTTTCTTT; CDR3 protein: CASSFPGTGNTEAFF
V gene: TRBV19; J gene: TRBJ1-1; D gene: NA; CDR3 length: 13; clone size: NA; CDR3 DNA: TGTGCCAGTAGTCGAGCTCTGAACACTGAAGCTTTCTTT; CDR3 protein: CASSRALNTEAFF